This T cell receptor beta chain was recovered during a study of CD8 T cells in Susac syndrome. CDR3 length equals 13 residues. Germline CDR1 ENHRY, CDR2 SYGVKD. Trimming at V came to 10 bases and at J to 5 bases, leaving 9 bases not matched to a gene. The authors carried out high-throughput sequencing of TCR beta. They applied it to CD8+ and CD4+ T cells obtained from blood. While CD8+ and CD4+ T cells were isolated negatively, TEMRA cells were enriched by FACS. Random hexamers were used to reverse transcribe about 0.5 to 1 ug of RNA. An immunoSEQ multiplex PCR amplified TCR beta CDR3 over 54 Vbeta and 13 Jbeta. Using its own MiXCR run on the immunoSEQ multiplex PCR reads, TCRdb lists one record per CDR3 protein. The data show around 270,000 distinct CDR3 sequences, 70% to 90% seen once.

This clonotype was sampled from a human donor with multiple sclerosis. The sample comprised CD8+ T cells from PBMCs. This rearrangement joins TRBV10-3 to TRBJ1-2, with 8 bases aligning to TRBD1. This CDR3 is CATVPGTGYGYTF. The CDR3 DNA is TGTGCCACCGTCCCCGGGACAGGATATGGCTACACCTTC.